Detailed here is one TCR beta chain. The CDR3 consists of 14 residues. Germline V gene data show CDR1 as MNHEY and CDR2 as SVGAGI. The trim removed 7 bases at V and 7 bases at J, leaving 7 bases unmatched. The data belong to a study of blood T cell repertoires in COVID-19. Authors' methods: Researchers report that nucleated cell counts were estimated from reference gene primer amplification. Using immunoSEQ multiplex PCR, the repertoire was profiled, and TCRdb retains in-frame clones only, with some absent. V and J calls and clone size are as listed in that table; D and trimming were resolved from the DNA. The sample carries hundreds of thousands of clones, around 90% recorded once.

The J gene is TRBJ1-6, the V gene TRBV6-5; 7 positions match TRBD1. This TCR was recovered from a man in his 60s with acute or convalescent COVID-19. The specimen sequenced was peripheral blood. CDR3 sequence (DNA): TGTGCCAGCAACAACAGGGGTATGAATTCACCCCTCCACTTT. This codes for CASNNRGMNSPLHF.